This is a list of T cell receptor beta chains from one sample in a study of blood T cell repertoires in COVID-19. TCRdb keeps only in-frame clones here, not all; method: immunoSEQ multiplex PCR. The sample records about 81,000 clones, about 89% being singletons. The sample consisted of peripheral blood. The receptor source for this set is a man between 65 and 85 years old with active or convalescent COVID-19. The CDR3 runs from the conserved cysteine through the conserved F or W.

cdr3_length: 15
j_call: TRBJ1-5
v_call: TRBV20-1
cdr3_aa: CSASRRGRGNQPQHF

cdr3_length: 14
j_call: TRBJ2-1
v_call: TRBV6-2/TRBV6-3
cdr3_aa: CASSSRRVRDEQFF

cdr3_length: 16
j_call: TRBJ2-7
v_call: TRBV4-1
cdr3_aa: CASSQRYGGGYYEQYF

cdr3_length: 17
j_call: TRBJ1-4
v_call: TRBV4-1
cdr3_aa: CASSQAGGRRANEKLFF

cdr3_length: 17
j_call: TRBJ2-1
v_call: TRBV9
cdr3_aa: CASSVHELAVTYNEQFF

cdr3_length: 13
j_call: TRBJ2-3
v_call: TRBV27
cdr3_aa: CASSWDRGNTQYF

cdr3_length: 14
j_call: TRBJ1-1
v_call: TRBV5-1
cdr3_aa: CASSWGGFDTEAFF

cdr3_length: 17
j_call: TRBJ2-5
v_call: TRBV4-3
cdr3_aa: CASSQDSAAGARETQYF

cdr3_length: 14
j_call: TRBJ1-2
v_call: TRBV6-5
cdr3_aa: CASSWTGGNYGYTF

cdr3_length: 16
j_call: TRBJ1-6
v_call: TRBV27
cdr3_aa: CASSLTESSYNSPLHF

cdr3_length: 14
j_call: TRBJ2-3
v_call: TRBV19
cdr3_aa: CASTIGQGGDTQYF

cdr3_length: 11
j_call: TRBJ2-3
v_call: TRBV30
cdr3_aa: CAWSLVDTQYF

cdr3_length: 14
j_call: TRBJ2-5
v_call: TRBV10-3
cdr3_aa: CAIGGASGGETQYF

cdr3_length: 15
j_call: TRBJ2-6
v_call: TRBV7-2
cdr3_aa: CASSRRLAGANVLTF

cdr3_length: 15
j_call: TRBJ1-1
v_call: TRBV27
cdr3_aa: CASSWTGTMNTEAFF

cdr3_length: 14
j_call: TRBJ1-1
v_call: TRBV6-5
cdr3_aa: CASRSDRGGTEAFF

cdr3_length: 13
j_call: TRBJ1-1
v_call: TRBV5-8
cdr3_aa: CASSPDRGTEAFF

cdr3_length: 18
j_call: TRBJ2-2
v_call: TRBV19
cdr3_aa: CASLPLLGTGTNTGELFF

cdr3_length: 15
j_call: TRBJ1-2
v_call: TRBV4-3
cdr3_aa: CASSQGTGSLSGYTF

cdr3_length: 13
j_call: TRBJ1-6
v_call: TRBV18
cdr3_aa: CASSPGARSPLHF

cdr3_length: 15
j_call: TRBJ2-5
v_call: TRBV5-1
cdr3_aa: CASSGGRGDQETQYF

cdr3_length: 15
j_call: TRBJ1-4
v_call: TRBV2
cdr3_aa: CASSVQGGAREKLFF

cdr3_length: 16
j_call: TRBJ2-3
v_call: TRBV9
cdr3_aa: CASSGETSAYTDTQYF

cdr3_length: 15
j_call: TRBJ1-2
v_call: TRBV27
cdr3_aa: CASSFNGQGNYGYTF

cdr3_length: 17
j_call: TRBJ2-2
v_call: TRBV5-1
cdr3_aa: CASSLSPPGGLAGELFF

cdr3_length: 17
j_call: TRBJ1-3
v_call: TRBV4-3
cdr3_aa: CASSRTGQASSGNTIYF

cdr3_length: 15
j_call: TRBJ2-5
v_call: TRBV10-1
cdr3_aa: CASSGGTGPEETQYF

cdr3_length: 14
j_call: TRBJ1-1
v_call: TRBV19
cdr3_aa: CASSRGDRGREAFF

cdr3_length: 14
j_call: TRBJ2-7
v_call: TRBV6-6
cdr3_aa: CASSYRQGGYEQYF

cdr3_length: 11
j_call: TRBJ2-5
v_call: TRBV24-1
cdr3_aa: CATSDGETQYF

cdr3_length: 15
j_call: TRBJ1-4
v_call: TRBV7-6
cdr3_aa: CASSSPGATNEKLFF

cdr3_length: 15
j_call: TRBJ2-1
v_call: TRBV9
cdr3_aa: CASSVRTSGNNEQFF

cdr3_length: 15
j_call: TRBJ1-2
v_call: TRBV10-3
cdr3_aa: CAISESTGGLYGYTF

cdr3_length: 14
j_call: TRBJ1-4
v_call: TRBV7-8
cdr3_aa: CASRVGTGHEKLFF

cdr3_length: 15
j_call: TRBJ1-2
v_call: TRBV5-6
cdr3_aa: CASSPRGVTGYGYTF

cdr3_length: 13
j_call: TRBJ1-2
v_call: TRBV4-1
cdr3_aa: CASSQENGYGYTF

cdr3_length: 14
j_call: TRBJ1-2
v_call: TRBV28
cdr3_aa: CASSQPGIFYGYTF

cdr3_length: 14
j_call: TRBJ2-7
v_call: TRBV5-1
cdr3_aa: CASSLGTGTYEQYF

cdr3_length: 16
j_call: TRBJ2-3
v_call: TRBV15
cdr3_aa: CATSKRSGGALDTQYF

cdr3_length: 16
j_call: TRBJ2-7
v_call: TRBV5-6
cdr3_aa: CASSLSGTSVYYEQYF

cdr3_length: 14
j_call: TRBJ1-2
v_call: TRBV6-5
cdr3_aa: CASRSTGANYGYTF

cdr3_length: 13
j_call: TRBJ2-3
v_call: TRBV6-6
cdr3_aa: CASRDSSTDTQYF

cdr3_length: 15
j_call: TRBJ1-2
v_call: TRBV11-2
cdr3_aa: CASSSHSWAAAGYTF

cdr3_length: 13
j_call: TRBJ1-1
v_call: TRBV30
cdr3_aa: CAWSAYQTGEAFF

cdr3_length: 15
j_call: TRBJ1-1
v_call: TRBV7-2
cdr3_aa: CASGRRGRTNTEAFF

cdr3_length: 12
j_call: TRBJ1-6
v_call: TRBV3-1/TRBV3-2
cdr3_aa: CASRHLDSPLHF

cdr3_length: 15
j_call: TRBJ2-7
v_call: TRBV7-2
cdr3_aa: CACGPTSGGAYEQYF

cdr3_length: 19
j_call: TRBJ2-1
v_call: TRBV6-2/TRBV6-3
cdr3_aa: CASSYREGTRSLSYNEQFF

cdr3_length: 16
j_call: TRBJ1-5
v_call: TRBV19
cdr3_aa: CASSMGDSDSNQPQHF

cdr3_length: 14
j_call: TRBJ1-6
v_call: TRBV6-2/TRBV6-3
cdr3_aa: CASSEDRDNSPLHF

cdr3_length: 17
j_call: TRBJ1-1
v_call: TRBV7-9
cdr3_aa: CASGRRDRDGVNTEAFF

cdr3_length: 14
j_call: TRBJ2-7
v_call: TRBV9
cdr3_aa: CASSVASGVREQYF

cdr3_length: 14
j_call: TRBJ2-1
v_call: TRBV19
cdr3_aa: CASRPGQGFNEQFF

cdr3_length: 15
j_call: TRBJ2-7
v_call: TRBV18
cdr3_aa: CASSLGTASSYEQYF

cdr3_length: 15
j_call: TRBJ2-1
v_call: TRBV9
cdr3_aa: CASSVGLAGEYEQFF

cdr3_length: 15
j_call: TRBJ2-3
v_call: TRBV10-3
cdr3_aa: CAINSRDTGSDTQYF

cdr3_length: 16
j_call: TRBJ1-1
v_call: TRBV7-8
cdr3_aa: CASSPRDRQANTEAFF